These 13 T cell receptor beta chains originate from one sample sequenced in a study of blood T cells in healthy people across ages. A sample-barcoded 5' primer and a J-beta primer mix were used in a second PCR of roughly 6 to 12 cycles. MiXCR was run by TCRdb on the 5' RACE reads, yielding one entry per CDR3 protein. The data hold around 1,500,000 distinct CDR3 sequences, with around 39% observed a single time. Sample: blood. These receptors were taken from a woman in her late teens or twenties in good health.

The gene calls are TRBV6-2 or TRBV6-3 and TRBJ2-3; 13 positions match TRBD2. V was pared by 7 bases and J by 6 bases, with 10 bases of the junction left unmatched. Germline V gene lookup returns CDR1 MNHEY and CDR2 SVGEGT. This CDR3 has 16 residues. The CDR3 nucleotides are TGTGCCAGCAAATGGACTAGCGGGGGATCCGGGGATACGCAGTATTTT. This gives the protein CASKWTSGGSGDTQYF.

The chain uses TRBV2 and TRBJ2-7; 9 bases fit TRBD1. V lost 5 bases and J lost 0; bases outside the gene matches: 11. CDR1 and CDR2 (germline): SNHLY, FYNNEI. The CDR3 contains 17 residues. CDR3 nucleotide sequence: TGTGCCAGCAGTACAGGGGGCTTACTTCAGAGCTCCTACGAGCAGTACTTC. Protein: CASSTGGLLQSSYEQYF.

The table lists this clonotype with a few counts. The chain carries TRBV28 and TRBJ2-3, with a tentative D call TRBD2 (6 bases). From germline, CDR1 is MDHEN and CDR2 SYDVKM. The CDR3 runs to 16 residues. V lost 8 bases and J 4 bases, leaving 22 bases between the germline ends. The DNA for the CDR3 is TGTGCCAGCTTCGAAGCCGGGACTCCGCAACCAGATACGCAGTATTTT. It translates to CASFEAGTPQPDTQYF.

This clonotype was counted a few times. This rearrangement joins TRBV7-2 to TRBJ1-4; D uncertain. Germline lookup yields CDR1 SGHTA and CDR2 FQGNSA. V dropped 1 base and J dropped 3 bases, with 12 bases sitting between them. The CDR3 length is 16 residues. The CDR3 loop reads CASSLGRGRSNEKLFF. The CDR3, as DNA: TGTGCCAGCAGCTTAGGACGCGGGAGATCTAATGAAAAACTGTTTTTT.

The DNA of the CDR3 is TGTGCCAGCAGCGTAGAAGGGACTCTCCGCAATGAGCAGTTCTTC. Translation: CASSVEGTLRNEQFF. The rearrangement links TRBV9 to TRBJ2-1; maybe TRBD2 (6 bases). The germline V gene encodes CDR1 SGDLS and CDR2 YYNGEE. CDR3 length: 15 residues. Trimming shortened V by 0 bases and J by 6 bases, and 13 bases separated the two germline ends.

The rearrangement joins TRBV5-1 to TRBJ2-3; 8 bases map to TRBD1. Germline-derived CDR1 and CDR2 are SGHRS and YFSETQ. Germline trimming cut 5 bases from V and 0 bases from J; bases unmatched to any gene: 8. CDR3 size: 16 residues. CDR3 bases: TGCGCCAGCAGTCTGACAGGGGACCCTAGCACAGATACGCAGTATTTT. It specifies CASSLTGDPSTDTQYF.

This clonotype was counted between two and nine times. The rearrangement uses TRBV7-6 and TRBJ1-5; D gene ambiguous. The germline V gene has CDR1 SGHVS and CDR2 FNYEAQ. V dropped 5 bases and J dropped 7 bases, with 18 bases sitting between them. The CDR3 has 15 amino acids. The CDR3 sequence: CASSPDLEGGQPQHF. DNA for the CDR3: TGTGCCAGCAGCCCCGATTTGGAGGGAGGACAGCCCCAGCATTTT.

About this clonotype itself: Germline and junction disagree at one end, which may indicate a read error. The rearrangement links TRBV3-1 to TRBJ1-1, with D uncertain. This CDR3 comprises 14 residues. Germline loops: CDR1 LGHDT, CDR2 YNNKEL (reference sequence). This CDR3 is CAGSHRALNTEAFF. CDR3 coding DNA: TGTGCCGGCAGCCACCGAGCCTTGAACACTGAAGCTTTCTTT.

V gene TRBV30 combines with J gene TRBJ1-1, with 8 bases matching TRBD1. This CDR3 region has 13 residues. V was pared by 2 bases and J by 4 bases, with 3 bases of the junction left unmatched. The germline gives CDR1 GTSNPN, CDR2 SVGIG (reference sequence). As DNA, the CDR3 is TGTGCCTGGAGTAAACAGGGGGGCACTGAAGCTTTCTTT. This encodes CAWSKQGGTEAFF.

On this clonotype itself: A junction boundary mismatches the germline segment, possibly from a read error. The chain employs TRBV29-1 and TRBJ2-1; D call uncertain. The CDR3 has 14 residues. Germline loops: CDR1 SQVTM, CDR2 ANQGSEA. CDR3 region: CSAEDSRAYNEQFF. For the CDR3, the DNA is TGCAGCGCTGAAGATTCCCGGGCCTACAATGAGCAGTTCTTC.

V is TRBV28 and J is TRBJ2-5, with a tentative D call TRBD1 (6 bases). The CDR3 runs 16 residues. Germline loops: CDR1 MDHEN, CDR2 SYDVKM. V was pared by 1 base and J by 11 bases, with 23 bases between. CDR3 residues: CASSLLGQSPIKEQYF. Written as DNA, the CDR3 is TGTGCCAGCAGTTTATTAGGACAGTCTCCAATTAAGGAGCAGTACTTC.

This clonotype was found many times. The chain links TRBV24-1 to TRBJ2-7; a weak D match, TRBD2 (6 bases). The CDR3 is 15 residues long. Germline CDR1 KGHDR, CDR2 SFDVKD. The V gene lost 5 bases and the J gene lost 5 bases, with 18 bases spanning the gap. The CDR3: CATSAFGGYIDEQYF. The CDR3 DNA reads TGTGCCACCAGTGCCTTTGGAGGGTATATCGACGAGCAGTACTTC.

This sequence joins TRBV10-1 and TRBJ2-3; the match to TRBD2 covers 10 bases. J lost 0 bases, V lost 8 bases, and 8 bases had no gene match. This CDR3 region has 16 residues. CDR1 and CDR2 (germline): WNHNN, SYGVQD (reference sequence). CDR3 residues: CASLASGGQSTDTQYF. As DNA, the CDR3 is TGCGCCAGCCTCGCTAGCGGGGGTCAAAGCACAGATACGCAGTATTTT.